This T cell receptor beta chain was documented in a study of blood T cell repertoires in COVID-19. Study background: Spain, Italy and the United States supplied samples that represented acute and convalescent COVID-19. The cDNA or gDNA used as material had been derived from T cells, B-cell-depleted T cells, or PBMCs.

Original methodology: Amplification with reference gene primers provided the estimates of nucleated cell counts. Assay: immunoSEQ multiplex PCR; the TCRdb copy retains only in-frame clones and omits some. The DNA gave D and trimming, while V, J and clone size come from that table. The repertoire includes 400,000 to 450,000 clones, approximately 90% of them detected once, and over 1.3% sits in the top ten. Per germline, CDR1 LGHDT and CDR2 YNNKEL (reference sequence). The CDR3 contains 16 residues. V was pared by 0 bases and J by 0 bases, with 6 bases between. The rearrangement joins TRBV3-1 (or the pseudogene TRBV3-2) to TRBJ1-6; D remains ambiguous. Sequencing used peripheral blood. The receptor was derived from a young woman with active or convalescent COVID-19. The CDR3 sequence is CASSQDFSSYNSPLHF. The CDR3 nucleotides read TGTGCCAGCAGCCAAGATTTCAGCTCCTATAATTCACCCCTCCACTTT.